The present T cell receptor beta chain was sequenced within a study of blood T cell repertoires in COVID-19. Study overall: The analysed material was cDNA or gDNA that came from T cells, B-cell-depleted T cells, or PBMCs.

The ends lost 3 bases at V and 3 bases at J; junction bases unmatched: 8. From germline, CDR1 is DFQATT and CDR2 SNEGSKA (reference sequence). The CDR3 spans 14 residues. TCRdb's copy holds only in-frame clones and misses some; the assay was immunoSEQ multiplex PCR. The profile shows a few hundred thousand clones, roughly 88% of them singletons. The sequence was obtained from a woman aged 65 to 85 with acute or convalescent COVID-19. The chain carries TRBV20-1 and TRBJ2-7; 7 bases align to TRBD1. Sequenced sample: peripheral blood. The CDR3 DNA follows: TGCAGTGCTAGTGGGACAGTAATAATCTACGAGCAGTACTTC. As protein: CSASGTVIIYEQYF.